This record concerns one TCR beta chain sequence. The data were taken from a study of beta chain features in type 1 diabetes. The CDR3 runs to 13 residues. The germline V gene has CDR1 MNHEY and CDR2 SVGAGI. Trimming took 5 bases from V and 2 from J, leaving 9 bases between them. TCRB transcripts that were expressed got sequenced, as all of the isolated RNA had been reverse transcribed. TCRdb's copy holds only in-frame clones and misses some; the assay was immunoSEQ multiplex PCR. The repertoire includes roughly 300,000 clones, approximately 8% of them detected once, and approximately 0.44% sits in the top ten.

This chain links TRBV6-5 with TRBJ1-2; no reliable D call. This receptor was taken from a woman younger than 35 in good health. The source material was central memory CD4+ T cells from blood. The CDR3 region is CASSTGRNYGYTF. The DNA of the CDR3 is TGTGCCAGCAGTACCGGCAGAAACTATGGCTACACCTTC.